This TCR beta chain was sequenced for a study of T cells in tumors after PD-1 blockade. For the study at large: Tumor samples averaged around 26,000 templates (range roughly 500-99,264) and 5,000 to 6,500 unique clonotypes.

Note on this clone: A read error may account for a junction end that differs from germline.

Only in-frame clones appear in the TCRdb table, and some are missing; sequencing was by immunoSEQ multiplex PCR. The sample has 550 to 650 clones; about two thirds are singletons. Treatment was either pembrolizumab 200 mg every 3 weeks or cemiplimab 350 mg every 2 weeks. CDR1 and CDR2 from the germline V gene are LGHDT and YNNKEL (reference sequence). The CDR3 consists of 12 residues. Sample: tumor tissue, taken after anti-PD-1 treatment. The sequence came from a human donor with cutaneous squamous cell carcinoma. V usage is TRBV3-1 (or the pseudogene TRBV3-2) and J usage is TRBJ2-1, with D possibly matching TRBD1 (5 bases). CDR3 sequence reads: CASRQGAGEQFF. CDR3 in DNA: TGTGCCAGCAGACAAGGGGCAGGTGAGCAGTTCTTC.